This T cell receptor (beta chain) was captured by sequencing in a study of cytomegalovirus exposure and HLA in healthy donors. Regarding the study as a whole: Accurate HLA-A and HLA-B prediction from TCR beta sequences was reported for most subjects.

The length of the CDR3 is 15 residues. V dropped 1 base and J dropped 5; count of bases not matched to a gene: 3. Looked up from germline, CDR1 is SSHAT and CDR2 is FNYEAQ (reference sequence). PCR was performed using 60 Vbeta and 13 Jbeta primers. Libraries were prepared by immunoSEQ multiplex PCR; TCRdb keeps only in-frame clonotypes and omits some of them. The table records some 150,000 clones, over 65% of them present only once. Comments on this clone: No antigen is known for it.

This chain joins TRBV7-7 and TRBJ2-2; 8 bases map to TRBD1. Sequencing was performed on PBMCs. This TCR was sampled from a man aged 35 to 55 in good health and CMV-seropositive. CDR3 amino acids: CASSLGTGRTGELFF. The CDR3 nucleotides are TGTGCCAGCAGCTTAGGGACAGGGCGAACCGGGGAGCTGTTTTTT.